One and the same sample provided the 9 T cell receptor beta chains below, sequenced in a study of T cell responses to AZD1222 COVID-19 vaccine. Generated by immunoSEQ multiplex PCR, the TCRdb table keeps only in-frame clones and is missing some. This table has around 70,000 clones, 70% to 90% appearing once. Material: peripheral blood, obtained 28 days after the second AZD1222 dose. The receptor set was obtained from an adult who received the AZD1222 COVID-19 vaccine.

The V and J genes are TRBV6-4 and TRBJ2-5, with 8 bases identical to TRBD1. The CDR3 totals 14 residues. CDR1 is MRHNA, CDR2 SNTAGT, per germline. The V and J ends lost 10 bases and 4 bases, in that order; junction bases with no gene match: 11. The CDR3 protein is CANPGQGQPETQYF. The CDR3 nucleotides are TGTGCCAACCCCGGACAGGGACAGCCAGAGACCCAGTACTTC.

This clone was observed a handful of times. The chain recombines TRBV6-5 with TRBJ2-7; 10 bases map to TRBD1. The CDR3 extends over 15 amino acids. Trimming took 8 bases from V and 5 from J; bases not matched to a gene: 12. Germline CDR1 reads MNHEY; CDR2 reads SVGAGI. The CDR3 DNA reads TGTGCCAGCTCTGACCTCGGGACAGGGGATGACGAGCAGTACTTC. Its protein is CASSDLGTGDDEQYF.

The V gene is TRBV27, the J gene TRBJ1-4, with TRBD1 as a possible D gene (5 bases). V was clipped by 0 bases and J by 8 bases, with 13 bases between them. CDR1 is MNHEY, CDR2 SMNVEV, per germline (reference sequence). The CDR3 has 15 amino acids. CDR3 bases: TGTGCCAGCAGTTTATCAGTTCGGGCAGGGGAAAAACTGTTTTTT. Translation: CASSLSVRAGEKLFF.

CDR3 amino acids: CASSPGVQRDYGYTF. CDR3 nucleotide sequence: TGTGCCAGCTCTCCCGGGGTACAAAGGGACTATGGCTACACCTTC. The V and J genes are TRBV18 and TRBJ1-2; the D is unclear. This CDR3 region has 15 residues. The V end lost 6 bases, the J end lost 3 bases, and 17 bases lay between the germline ends. Germline V CDR1 and CDR2: KGHSH, LQKENI.

As concerns this clone: The junction differs from germline at one of its ends, possibly a read error. The chain joins TRBV7-7 to TRBJ2-1; D tentatively fits TRBD1 or TRBD2 (5 bases each). CDR1 and CDR2 (germline): SSHAT, FNYEAQ (reference sequence). The CDR3 totals 14 residues. The CDR3 protein is CASSRDRSYNEQFF. CDR3 nucleotides: TGTGCTAGCAGCCGGGACCGCTCCTACAATGAGCAGTTCTTC.

The genes are TRBV19 and TRBJ2-5, with D possibly TRBD1 on 5 matching bases. Trimming pared 6 bases from V and 1 base from J, leaving 15 bases between. This CDR3 is 15 amino acids long. Germline CDR1 LNHDA, CDR2 SQIVND (reference sequence). CDR3 sequence: CASSKTVAPQETQYF. CDR3 nucleotide sequence: TGTGCCAGTAGCAAGACAGTGGCACCCCAAGAGACCCAGTACTTC.

In this sample, this clone turned up once. This chain uses TRBV3-1 (or the pseudogene TRBV3-2) with TRBJ1-2; no firm D call. The V end lost 4 bases, the J end lost 2 bases, and 8 bases lay between the germline ends. This CDR3 is 13 amino acids long. CDR1 and CDR2 (germline): LGHDT, YNNKEL (reference sequence). The CDR3 is CASSRALNYGYTF. Written as DNA, the CDR3 is TGTGCCAGCAGCCGGGCACTCAACTATGGCTACACCTTC.

This clone was detected only once. CDR3 sequence (DNA): TGTGCCAGCATGTTAGTAGGTTACAATGAGCAGTTCTTC. Protein product: CASMLVGYNEQFF. The chain is built from TRBV2 and TRBJ2-1; no reliable D call. Trimming took off 7 bases at V and 4 bases at J, with 11 bases between the two ends. CDR1 and CDR2 (germline): SNHLY, FYNNEI. The CDR3 is 13 amino acids.

CDR3 sequence (DNA): TGCGCCAGCAGCCCCCTCCCCGGTGGCTACACCTTC. Translation: CASSPLPGGYTF. The chain employs TRBV4-1 and TRBJ1-2, with D unresolved. Trimming left V 4 bases short and J 7 bases short, with 10 bases between. CDR3 length equals 12 residues. The germline V gene has CDR1 MGHRA and CDR2 YSYEKL.